The source of this T cell receptor beta chain is a study of T cells in Graves' hyperthyroidism and ophthalmopathy. Study details: Peripheral blood collection took place at initial diagnosis, before any treatment. Study-level points and caveats: Separating ophthalmopathy from stable hyperthyroidism was achieved by a 13 V-J model. Blood also held most thyroid clonotypes expanded beyond 0.001.

The table lists this clonotype with many counts. Its specificity is not known. TCR beta CDR3 regions were amplified from RNA. The TCR CDR3 was amplified in a first-round RT-PCR using the HTBI primer set. TCRdb analysed the multiplex PCR reads with MiXCR anew, one entry per CDR3 protein. The sample comprises fewer than 450,000 distinct CDR3 sequences, about 18% of which are singletons, and around a third rests with the top ten. CDR1 and CDR2 (germline): SGDLS, YYNGEE. This CDR3 is 15 amino acids long. The germline V and J ends were trimmed by 2 bases and 2 bases, with 8 bases remaining between them. Sequences were obtained from blood. This clonotype was sampled from a woman in her 30s with Graves' hyperthyroidism that later progressed to Graves' ophthalmopathy. The rearrangement joins TRBV9 to TRBJ2-6; D might be TRBD1 (5 bases). CDR3 DNA sequence: TGTGCCAGCAGCGTGGGGCTAACTGGGGCCAACGTCCTGACTTTC. This encodes CASSVGLTGANVLTF.